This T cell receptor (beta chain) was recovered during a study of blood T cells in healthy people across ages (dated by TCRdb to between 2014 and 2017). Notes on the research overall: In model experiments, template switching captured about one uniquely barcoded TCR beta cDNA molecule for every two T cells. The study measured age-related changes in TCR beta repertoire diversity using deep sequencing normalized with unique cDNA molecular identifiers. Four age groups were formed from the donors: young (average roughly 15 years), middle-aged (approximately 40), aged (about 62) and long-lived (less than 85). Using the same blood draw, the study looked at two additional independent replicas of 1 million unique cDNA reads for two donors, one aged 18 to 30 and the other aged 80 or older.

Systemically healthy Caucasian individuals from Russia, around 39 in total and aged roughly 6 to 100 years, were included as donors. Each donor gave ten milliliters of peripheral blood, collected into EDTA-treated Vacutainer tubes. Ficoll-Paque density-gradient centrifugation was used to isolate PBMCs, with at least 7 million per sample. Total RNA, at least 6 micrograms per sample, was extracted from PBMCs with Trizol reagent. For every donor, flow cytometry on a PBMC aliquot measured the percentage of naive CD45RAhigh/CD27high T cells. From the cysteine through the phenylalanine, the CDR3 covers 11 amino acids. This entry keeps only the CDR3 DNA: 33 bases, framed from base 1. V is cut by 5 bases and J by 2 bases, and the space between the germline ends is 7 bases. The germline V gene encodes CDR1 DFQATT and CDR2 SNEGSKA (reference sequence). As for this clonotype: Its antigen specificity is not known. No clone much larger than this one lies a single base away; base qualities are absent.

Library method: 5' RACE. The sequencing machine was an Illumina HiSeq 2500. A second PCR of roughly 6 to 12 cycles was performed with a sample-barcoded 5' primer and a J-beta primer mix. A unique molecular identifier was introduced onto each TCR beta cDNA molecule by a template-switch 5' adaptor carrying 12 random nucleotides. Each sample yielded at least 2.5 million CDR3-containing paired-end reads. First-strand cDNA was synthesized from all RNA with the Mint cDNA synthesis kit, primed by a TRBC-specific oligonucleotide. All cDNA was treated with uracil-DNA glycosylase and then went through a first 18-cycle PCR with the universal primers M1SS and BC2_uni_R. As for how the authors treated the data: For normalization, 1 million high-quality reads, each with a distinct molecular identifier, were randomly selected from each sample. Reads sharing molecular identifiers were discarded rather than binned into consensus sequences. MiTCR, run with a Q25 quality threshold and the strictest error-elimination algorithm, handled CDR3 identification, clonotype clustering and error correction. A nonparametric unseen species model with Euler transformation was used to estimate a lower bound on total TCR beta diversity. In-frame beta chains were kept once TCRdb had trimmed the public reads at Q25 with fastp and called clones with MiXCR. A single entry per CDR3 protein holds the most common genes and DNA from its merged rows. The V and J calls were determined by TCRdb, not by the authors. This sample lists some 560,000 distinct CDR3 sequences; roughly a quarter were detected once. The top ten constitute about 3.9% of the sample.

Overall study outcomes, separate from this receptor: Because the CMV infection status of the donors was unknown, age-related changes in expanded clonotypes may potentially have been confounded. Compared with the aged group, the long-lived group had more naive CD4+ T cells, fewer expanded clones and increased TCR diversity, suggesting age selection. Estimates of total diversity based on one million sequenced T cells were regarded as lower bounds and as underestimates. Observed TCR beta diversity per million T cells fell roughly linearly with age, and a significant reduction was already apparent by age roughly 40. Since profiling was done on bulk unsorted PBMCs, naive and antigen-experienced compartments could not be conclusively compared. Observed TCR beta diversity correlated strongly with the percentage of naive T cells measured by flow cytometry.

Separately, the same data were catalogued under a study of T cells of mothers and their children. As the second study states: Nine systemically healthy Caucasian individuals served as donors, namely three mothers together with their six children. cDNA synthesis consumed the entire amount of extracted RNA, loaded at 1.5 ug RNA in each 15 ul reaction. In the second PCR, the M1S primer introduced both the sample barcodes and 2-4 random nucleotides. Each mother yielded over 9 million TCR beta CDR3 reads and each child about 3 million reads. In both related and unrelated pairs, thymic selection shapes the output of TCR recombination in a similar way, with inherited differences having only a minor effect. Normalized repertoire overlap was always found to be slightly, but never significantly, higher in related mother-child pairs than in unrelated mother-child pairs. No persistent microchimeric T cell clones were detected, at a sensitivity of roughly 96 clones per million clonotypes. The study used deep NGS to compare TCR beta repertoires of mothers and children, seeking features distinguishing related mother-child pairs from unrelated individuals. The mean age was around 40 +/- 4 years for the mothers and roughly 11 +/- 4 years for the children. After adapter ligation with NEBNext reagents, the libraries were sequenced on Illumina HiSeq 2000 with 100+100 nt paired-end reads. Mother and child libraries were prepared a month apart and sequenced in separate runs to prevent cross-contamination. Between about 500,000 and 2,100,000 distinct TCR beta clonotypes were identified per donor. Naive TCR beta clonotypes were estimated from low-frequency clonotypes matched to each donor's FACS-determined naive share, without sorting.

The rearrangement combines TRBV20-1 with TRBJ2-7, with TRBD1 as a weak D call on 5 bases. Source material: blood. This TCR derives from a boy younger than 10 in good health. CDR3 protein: CSAQGTYEQYF. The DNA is TGCAGTGCTCAGGGTACCTACGAGCAGTACTTC.